These 22 T cell receptor beta chains originate from one sample sequenced in a study of T cell responses to AZD1222 COVID-19 vaccine. The data were produced by immunoSEQ multiplex PCR, yet TCRdb's version contains in-frame clones alone and is incomplete. The data contain 140,000 or so clones, about 92% of them singletons. The specimen was peripheral blood, collected on day 0 of AZD1222 vaccination. The receptors were sampled from an adult in good health.

The chain is built from TRBV7-9 and TRBJ2-2, with D perhaps being TRBD1 or TRBD2 (6 bases each). V was pared by 5 bases and J by 5 bases, with 21 bases between. Germline V lookup: CDR1 SEHNR, CDR2 FQNEAQ (reference sequence). This CDR3 is 17 amino acids long. Here the CDR3 DNA reads TGTGCCAGCAGCCGGGTGCGGGACACCTGGAGAACCGGGGAGCTGTTTTTT. Translating it yields CASSRVRDTWRTGELFF.

The V and J genes are TRBV6-1 and TRBJ2-1; no reliable D call. V lost 5 bases to trimming and J lost 9 bases, with 8 bases between them. This CDR3 has 11 residues. Germline V CDR1 and CDR2: MNHNS, SASEGT. In DNA form, the CDR3 reads TGTGCCAGCAGTTTCAGTGGTGAGCAGTTCTTC. Amino acids: CASSFSGEQFF.

This clone was counted only a few times. This chain connects TRBV7-2 to TRBJ2-5; 10 bases agree with TRBD2. In germline, CDR1 is SGHTA, CDR2 FQGNSA. After removal of 3 bases from V and 4 bases from J, the junction contained 8 bases not matched to a gene. This CDR3 spans 16 amino acids. CDR3 sequence: CASSLAFSGGIETQYF. In DNA form, the CDR3 reads TGTGCCAGCAGCTTGGCCTTTAGCGGGGGGATAGAGACCCAGTACTTC.

This clone was observed once. The V call is TRBV7-9, the J call TRBJ1-3; D is unclear. Trimming left V 1 base short and J 0 bases short, with 10 bases between. Germline V gene data show CDR1 as SEHNR and CDR2 as FQNEAQ (reference sequence). The CDR3 length is 16 residues. CDR3 DNA: TGTGCCAGCAGCTTAGTTTGGCAGAGCTCTGGAAACACCATATATTTT. This translates into CASSLVWQSSGNTIYF.

This chain uses TRBV7-8 with TRBJ1-6, with TRBD1 matching 7 bases. The CDR3 extends over 14 amino acids. Germline V gene lookup returns CDR1 SGHVS and CDR2 FQNEAQ. Trimming took 3 bases from V and 8 from J; bases not matched to a gene: 4. CDR3 DNA: TGTGCCAGCAGCTTCCGGCAGGGGGATTCACCCCTCCACTTT. Translated: CASSFRQGDSPLHF. Drawing the rest from reference TRBV7-8 and TRBJ1-6, the complete variable domain is GAGVSQSPRYKVAKRGQDVALRCDPISGHVSLFWYQQALGQGPEFLTYFQNEAQLDKSGLPSDRFFAERPEGSVSTLKIQRTQQEDSAVYLCASSFRQGDSPLHFGNGTRLTVT.

The rearrangement links TRBV7-8 to TRBJ1-5; a weak D match, TRBD1 (6 bases). This CDR3 has 15 residues. From germline, CDR1 is SGHVS and CDR2 FQNEAQ. V dropped 2 bases and J dropped 7 bases, with 15 bases sitting between them. The CDR3 sequence is CASSLRVRGSQPQHF. The DNA of the CDR3 is TGTGCCAGCAGCTTAAGGGTCAGGGGAAGCCAGCCCCAGCATTTT.

This chain uses TRBV5-8 with TRBJ2-5; D is perhaps TRBD2 (7 bases). V gave up 2 bases and J gave up 7 bases, with 18 bases separating them. The CDR3 is 15 amino acids. In germline, CDR1 is SGHTS, CDR2 YDEGEE. In DNA form, the CDR3 reads TGTGCCAGCAGCTTCTTGGCGGGGGCGAGGAGGACCCAGTACTTC. Amino acid sequence: CASSFLAGARRTQYF.

The chain recombines TRBV6-2 or TRBV6-3 with TRBJ2-2, with TRBD1 matching over 7 bases. Germline assignment: CDR1 MNHEY and CDR2 SVGEGT. There are 15 residues in the CDR3. The junction had 6 bases not matched to a gene; V was cut back by 5 bases and J by 3 bases. The CDR3 protein is CASSDRVYDTGELFF. CDR3 DNA: TGTGCCAGCAGTGACAGGGTGTATGACACCGGGGAGCTGTTTTTT.

The rearrangement uses TRBV7-9 and TRBJ1-2, with D possibly TRBD1 on 6 matching bases. The CDR3 spans 13 residues. CDR1 SEHNR and CDR2 FQNEAQ come from the germline V gene (reference sequence). The V and J ends lost 5 bases and 6 bases respectively, with 13 bases between them. The CDR3 DNA sequence: TGTGCCAGCAGCCGAACAGGGTATGATGGCTACACCTTC. This translates into CASSRTGYDGYTF.

This clone was observed once. The chain joins TRBV10-1 to TRBJ2-7, with TRBD1 matching over 10 bases. The germline CDR1 and CDR2 sequences are WNHNN and SYGVQD (reference sequence). V dropped 3 bases and J dropped 1; count of bases not matched to a gene: 6. The CDR3 extends over 16 amino acids. The CDR3 reads CASSDGRTGGSYEQYF. The CDR3 nucleotides read TGCGCCAGCAGTGATGGTAGGACAGGGGGTTCCTACGAGCAGTACTTC.

The chain employs TRBV27 and TRBJ1-6, with no clear D. V shed 7 bases and J shed 9 bases, with 13 bases lying between them. The CDR3 consists of 13 residues. Per germline, CDR1 MNHEY and CDR2 SMNVEV (reference sequence). CDR3 loop: CASTTHPRSPLHF. CDR3 sequence (DNA): TGTGCCAGCACTACCCATCCGCGTTCACCCCTCCACTTT.

The chain employs TRBV7-9 and TRBJ1-2, with D perhaps matching TRBD1 (5 bases). Germline V gene lookup returns CDR1 SEHNR and CDR2 FQNEAQ (reference sequence). Trimming stripped 5 bases from V and 1 base from J, with 17 bases between. The CDR3 spans 16 residues. In DNA, the CDR3 is TGTGCCAGCAGCCCCCAAACAGGACGGGGTAACTATGGCTACACCTTC. Its translation is CASSPQTGRGNYGYTF.

The chain carries TRBV5-5 and TRBJ1-2; TRBD1 aligns across 9 bases. This CDR3 region has 16 residues. With 4 bases clipped from V and 5 bases from J, the junction kept 12 bases outside the gene matches. Germline CDR1 reads SGHKS; CDR2 reads YYEKEE (reference sequence). The DNA for the CDR3 is TGTGCCAGCAGCACGGATGGGGGACAGGGCAGTTATGGCTACACCTTC. Amino acid sequence: CASSTDGGQGSYGYTF.

The chain carries TRBV6-4 and TRBJ2-1; D possibly corresponds to TRBD1 (6 bases). V was pared by 3 bases and J by 8 bases, with 8 bases between. CDR1 is MRHNA and CDR2 is SNTAGT in the germline V gene. The CDR3 length is 12 residues. CDR3 region: CASSEQGDEQFF. DNA of the CDR3: TGTGCCAGCAGTGAACAGGGAGATGAGCAGTTCTTC.

J is TRBJ2-5 and V is TRBV11-3; 8 bases fit TRBD2. Germline-derived CDR1 and CDR2 are SGHNT and YENEEA. V trimming: 4 bases; J trimming: 4 bases; junction bases outside the gene matches: 2. CDR3 length: 13 amino acids. The CDR3 nucleotides are TGTGCCAGCAGCTCCGGGGGGGGAGAGACCCAGTACTTC. The encoded protein is CASSSGGGETQYF.

The chain employs TRBV5-1 and TRBJ2-2, with 8 bases lining up with TRBD1. CDR3 size: 15 residues. J was trimmed by 5 bases and V by 0 bases; bases with no gene match: 3. Germline V lookup: CDR1 SGHRS, CDR2 YFSETQ. CDR3 in DNA: TGCGCCAGCAGCTTGGGGACAGGGTGGACCGGGGAGCTGTTTTTT. As protein: CASSLGTGWTGELFF.

This rearrangement joins TRBV5-1 to TRBJ2-6; D tentatively fits TRBD1 or TRBD2 (5 bases each). This CDR3 has 15 residues. V lost 1 base, J lost 2 bases, and 7 bases lay in between. CDR1 is SGHRS and CDR2 is YFSETQ in the germline V gene. CDR3 loop: CASSLLGAGANVLTF. CDR3 coding DNA: TGCGCCAGCAGCTTGCTGGGGGCTGGGGCCAACGTCCTGACTTTC.

This rearrangement joins TRBV6-5 to TRBJ2-5; possible D gene TRBD2, 7 bases. CDR3 length: 16 amino acids. Germline CDR1 is MNHEY and CDR2 is SVGAGI. V dropped 0 bases and J dropped 5 bases, with 16 bases sitting between them. This chain's CDR3 is CASSYSNGGGLETQYF. The DNA of the CDR3 is TGTGCCAGCAGTTACTCGAATGGGGGGGGCCTCGAGACCCAGTACTTC.

Comments on this clone: A read error may account for a junction end that differs from germline. The V call is TRBV14, the J call TRBJ2-4, with D perhaps matching TRBD1 or TRBD2 (5 bases each). The CDR3 has 13 amino acids. CDR1 and CDR2 (germline): SGHDN, FVKESK. The CDR3 reads CASSQVRYSMGDF. The CDR3 nucleotides read TGTGCCAGCAGCCAAGTTCGGTACAGCATGGGGGACTTC.

The chain links TRBV5-6 to TRBJ1-2; no clear D gene. The CDR3 is 11 residues long. V lost 4 bases, J lost 3 bases, and 4 bases lay in between. In germline, CDR1 is SGHDT, CDR2 YYEEEE. The CDR3, as DNA: TGTGCCAGCAGCGGGGACTATGGCTACACCTTC. It translates to CASSGDYGYTF.

The sample holds one count of this clone. The J gene is TRBJ2-3, the V gene TRBV18; the D is unclear. Germline CDR1 and CDR2: KGHSH and LQKENI. The V end lost 0 bases, the J end lost 0 bases, and 4 bases lay between the germline ends. The CDR3 has 14 residues. The CDR3 bases are TGTGCCAGCTCACCACCAGCCAGCACAGATACGCAGTATTTT. Encoded protein: CASSPPASTDTQYF.

V and J are TRBV11-2 and TRBJ2-7; TRBD2 aligns across 9 bases. Germline V CDR1 and CDR2: SGHAT, FQNNGV. The CDR3 contains 16 residues. The V gene end was trimmed by 5 bases and the J gene end by 1 base; junction bases not matched to a gene: 9. The CDR3 loop is CASSPPTSGISYEQYF. CDR3 DNA sequence: TGTGCCAGCAGCCCGCCGACTAGCGGCATTTCCTACGAGCAGTACTTC.